Sequencing of this TCR beta chain was carried out in a study of T cells after yellow fever vaccination. Germline V gene lookup returns CDR1 SGHNT and CDR2 YYREEE (reference sequence). V trimming: 6 bases; J trimming: 6 bases; junction bases outside the gene matches: 5. The CDR3 is 14 residues long. This clonotype has a count of ten or more. Each CDR3 protein gets one entry after TCRdb re-called the 5' RACE reads with MiXCR. The sample yields about 110,000 distinct CDR3 sequences, 8% to 9.5% seen once. The source material was CD8+ T cells sorted from PBMCs, sampled 45 days after the yellow fever booster vaccination. The TCR was taken from a man aged 30 to 39 who received the YFV17D yellow fever vaccine. The rearrangement joins TRBV5-4 to TRBJ2-1; 11 bases map to TRBD2. The CDR3 coding sequence is TGTGCCAGCAACGTAGCGGGAGGGACCAATGAGCAGTTCTTC. This translates into CASNVAGGTNEQFF.